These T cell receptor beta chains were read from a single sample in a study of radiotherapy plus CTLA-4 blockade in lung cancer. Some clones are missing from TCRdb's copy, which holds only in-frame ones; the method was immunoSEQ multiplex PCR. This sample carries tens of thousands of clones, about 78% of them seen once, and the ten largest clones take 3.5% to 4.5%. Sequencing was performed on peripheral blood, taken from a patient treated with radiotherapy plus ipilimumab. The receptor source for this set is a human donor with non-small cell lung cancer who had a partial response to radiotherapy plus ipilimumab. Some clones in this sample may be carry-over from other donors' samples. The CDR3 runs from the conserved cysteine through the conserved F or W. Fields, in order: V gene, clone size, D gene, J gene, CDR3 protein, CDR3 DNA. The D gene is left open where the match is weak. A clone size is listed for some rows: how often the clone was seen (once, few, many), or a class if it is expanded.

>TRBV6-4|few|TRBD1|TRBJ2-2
CASSGTGVPGELFF
TGTGCCAGCAGTGGGACAGGGGTTCCCGGGGAGCTGTTTTTT
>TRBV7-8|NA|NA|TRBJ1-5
CASSGVRGNNQPQHF
TGTGCCAGCAGCGGGGTACGGGGGAACAATCAGCCCCAGCATTTT
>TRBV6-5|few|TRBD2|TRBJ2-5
CASSSGGAETQYF
TGTGCCAGCAGCTCGGGGGGGGCAGAGACCCAGTACTTC
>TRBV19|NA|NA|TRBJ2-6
CASRLQGGGANVLTF
TGTGCCAGTAGGCTTCAGGGTGGTGGGGCCAACGTCCTGACTTTC
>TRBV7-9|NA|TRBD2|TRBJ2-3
CASSYRGGADTQYF
TGTGCCAGCAGCTACCGCGGGGGGGCAGATACGCAGTATTTT
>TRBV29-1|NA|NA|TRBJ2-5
CSVVSLRETQYF
TGCAGCGTTGTGAGTCTACGGGAGACCCAGTACTTC
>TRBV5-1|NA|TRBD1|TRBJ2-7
CASSQDRVGNEQYF
TGCGCCAGCAGCCAGGACAGGGTAGGCAACGAGCAGTACTTC
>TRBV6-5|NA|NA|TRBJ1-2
CASTPLRGTYGYTF
TGTGCCAGCACTCCCTTACGGGGGACCTATGGCTACACCTTC
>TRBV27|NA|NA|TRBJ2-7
CASSPNTLATDEQYF
TGTGCCAGCAGTCCTAATACCCTTGCTACCGACGAGCAGTACTTC
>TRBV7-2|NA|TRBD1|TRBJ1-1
CASHRRGDRAEAFF
TGTGCCAGCCATCGGAGAGGAGACAGGGCTGAAGCTTTCTTT
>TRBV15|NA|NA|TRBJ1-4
CATQSGGGANEKLFF
TGTGCCACCCAAAGTGGCGGGGGGGCTAATGAAAAACTGTTTTTT
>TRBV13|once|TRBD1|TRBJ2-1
CASSLRQGAGEQFF
TGTGCCAGCAGCTTGAGGCAGGGGGCAGGGGAGCAGTTCTTC
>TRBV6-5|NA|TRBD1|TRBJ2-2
CASRTGGGELFF
TGTGCCAGCAGGACAGGGGGCGGGGAGCTGTTTTTT
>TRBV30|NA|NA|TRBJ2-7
CAWSGGGNSYEQYF
TGTGCCTGGAGTGGGGGCGGGAACTCCTACGAGCAGTACTTC
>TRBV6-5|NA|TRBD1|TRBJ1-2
CASSSSTGFGYTF
TGTGCCAGCAGTTCCTCGACAGGGTTTGGCTACACCTTC
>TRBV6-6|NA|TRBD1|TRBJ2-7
CASSPDRENEGQYF
TGTGCCAGCAGTCCGGACAGGGAAAATGAGGGCCAGTACTTC
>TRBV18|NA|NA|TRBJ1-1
CASSPLPSTSGAFF
TGTGCCAGCTCACCACTGCCAAGTACCTCAGGGGCTTTCTTT
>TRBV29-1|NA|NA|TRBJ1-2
CSVEPRGYGYTF
TGCAGCGTTGAGCCCCGGGGTTATGGCTACACCTTC
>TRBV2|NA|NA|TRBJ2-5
CASAAEGQETQYF
TGTGCCAGTGCCGCGGAGGGGCAAGAGACCCAGTACTTC
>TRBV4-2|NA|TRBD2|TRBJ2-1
CASSQDLVGAGLSYNEQFF
TGTGCCAGCAGCCAAGATCTTGTGGGAGCGGGACTCTCCTACAATGAGCAGTTCTTC
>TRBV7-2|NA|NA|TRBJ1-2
CASSLVDIVDYGYTF
TGTGCCAGCAGCCTAGTCGACATTGTTGACTATGGCTACACCTTC
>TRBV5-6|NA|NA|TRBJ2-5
CASSFSETQYF
TGTGCCAGCAGCTTCTCAGAGACCCAGTACTTC
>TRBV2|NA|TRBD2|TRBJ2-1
CASNWGLAGVEQFF
TGTGCCAGCAACTGGGGACTAGCGGGAGTCGAGCAGTTCTTC
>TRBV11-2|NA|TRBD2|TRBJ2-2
CASSRTSGGSNTGELFF
TGTGCCAGCAGCCGTACTAGCGGGGGCTCGAACACCGGGGAGCTGTTTTTT
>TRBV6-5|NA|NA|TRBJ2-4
CASSYGQGKNIQYF
TGTGCCAGCAGTTATGGACAAGGCAAAAACATTCAGTACTTC
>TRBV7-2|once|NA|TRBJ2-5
CASSLGSSPWVQYF
TGTGCCAGCAGCTTAGGTAGTAGCCCCTGGGTTCAGTACTTC
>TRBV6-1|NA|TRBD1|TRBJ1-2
CTSSQDRGVHYGYTF
TGTACTTCATCCCAGGACAGGGGGGTACACTATGGCTACACCTTC
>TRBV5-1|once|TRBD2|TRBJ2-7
CASSLALAGGRSEQYF
TGCGCCAGCAGCTTGGCCTTAGCGGGGGGGCGGAGCGAGCAGTACTTC
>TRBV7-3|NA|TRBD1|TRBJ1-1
CASSKEGQGSEAFF
TGTGCCAGCAGCAAAGAGGGACAGGGCTCTGAAGCTTTCTTT
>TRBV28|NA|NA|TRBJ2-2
CASSLTGRTGELFF
TGTGCCAGCAGTTTAACAGGGAGAACCGGGGAGCTGTTTTTT
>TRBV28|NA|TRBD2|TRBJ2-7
CASRPSTSGKSYEQYF
TGTGCCAGCAGGCCGTCGACTAGCGGGAAATCCTACGAGCAGTACTTC
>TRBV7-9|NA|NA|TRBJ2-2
CASTHSGSGNTGELFF
TGTGCCAGCACGCATTCGGGATCCGGGAACACCGGGGAGCTGTTTTTT
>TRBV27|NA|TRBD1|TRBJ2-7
CASSPPEFGQGSYEQYF
TGTGCCAGCAGTCCGCCCGAGTTCGGACAGGGCTCCTACGAGCAGTACTTC
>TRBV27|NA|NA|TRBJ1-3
CASSLRRPGNTIYF
TGTGCCAGCAGTTTGCGGCGTCCCGGAAACACCATATATTTT
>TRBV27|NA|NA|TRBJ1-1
CASRGGRMNTEAFF
TGTGCCAGCAGGGGGGGAAGAATGAACACTGAAGCTTTCTTT
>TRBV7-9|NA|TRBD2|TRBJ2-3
CASSNARGDGADTQYF
TGTGCCAGCAGCAATGCGCGGGGGGATGGGGCAGATACGCAGTATTTT
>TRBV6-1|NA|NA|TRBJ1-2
CASSEISTPGGYTF
TGTGCCAGCAGTGAAATCTCTACCCCAGGAGGCTACACCTTC
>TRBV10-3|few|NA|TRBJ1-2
CAISESTGKRYTF
TGTGCCATCAGTGAGTCAACGGGGAAACGCTACACCTTC
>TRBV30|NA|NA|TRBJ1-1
CAWRAGYTEAFF
TGTGCCTGGCGCGCAGGTTATACTGAAGCTTTCTTT
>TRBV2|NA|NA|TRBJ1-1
CASSGSRNTEAFF
TGTGCCAGCAGTGGTAGCAGAAACACTGAAGCTTTCTTT
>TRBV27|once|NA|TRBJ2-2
CASSRTPNTGELFF
TGTGCCAGCTCTAGGACACCGAACACCGGGGAGCTGTTTTTT
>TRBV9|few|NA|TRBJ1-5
CASSENSIGQPQHF
TGTGCCAGCAGCGAAAACAGTATCGGCCAGCCCCAGCATTTT
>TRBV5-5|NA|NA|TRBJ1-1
CAISTAPNTEAFF
TGTGCCATCTCTACAGCTCCGAACACTGAAGCTTTCTTT
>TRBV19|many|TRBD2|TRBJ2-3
CASRRLASTDTQYF
TGTGCCAGTAGACGACTAGCGAGCACAGATACGCAGTATTTT
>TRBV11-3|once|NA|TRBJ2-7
CASSSLGGQQYF
TGTGCCAGCAGCTCCCTTGGGGGCCAACAGTACTTC
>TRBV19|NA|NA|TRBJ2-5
CASSQTRSRETQYF
TGTGCCAGCAGCCAAACTAGGAGCCGAGAGACCCAGTACTTC
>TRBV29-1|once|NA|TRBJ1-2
CSVEEGGSGYGYTF
TGCAGCGTTGAAGAAGGAGGGTCAGGCTATGGCTACACCTTC
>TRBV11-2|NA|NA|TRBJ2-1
CASSLEGVWRDEQFF
TGTGCCAGCAGCTTAGAAGGTGTCTGGAGGGATGAGCAGTTCTTC
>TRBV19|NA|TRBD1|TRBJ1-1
CASSRTGGAGLKAFF
TGTGCCAGTAGCCGGACAGGGGGCGCTGGGTTAAAAGCTTTCTTT
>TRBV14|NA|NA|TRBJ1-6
CASSQGLEAPLHF
TGTGCCAGCAGCCAAGGCCTCGAGGCACCCCTCCACTTT
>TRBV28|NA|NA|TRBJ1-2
CASSLSRGGRANYGYTF
TGTGCCAGCAGCCTGTCCCGGGGAGGGAGGGCTAACTATGGCTACACCTTC
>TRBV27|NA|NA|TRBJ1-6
CASSWGGGPFGGGDSPLHF
TGTGCCAGCAGTTGGGGTGGGGGACCTTTCGGCGGGGGAGACTCACCCCTCCACTTT
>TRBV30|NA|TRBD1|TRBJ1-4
CAWSGGTGSATNEKLFF
TGTGCCTGGAGTGGCGGGACAGGGAGTGCAACTAATGAAAAACTGTTTTTT
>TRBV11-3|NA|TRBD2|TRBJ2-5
CASSQQLGLAGEETQYF
TGTGCCAGCAGCCAACAACTGGGCCTAGCGGGGGAGGAGACCCAGTACTTC
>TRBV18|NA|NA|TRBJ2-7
CASSPSKTPSYEQYF
TGTGCCAGCTCACCCTCAAAGACACCTTCCTACGAGCAGTACTTC
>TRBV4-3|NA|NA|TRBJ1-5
CASSQGRGYGNQPQHF
TGCGCCAGCAGCCAAGGGCGGGGGTACGGGAATCAGCCCCAGCATTTT
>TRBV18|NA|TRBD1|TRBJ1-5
CASSAGGQPQHF
TGTGCCAGTTCGGCAGGGGGTCAGCCCCAGCATTTT
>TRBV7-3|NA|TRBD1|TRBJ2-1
CASSRSSGQGLGNEQFF
TGTGCCAGCAGCCGATCGTCGGGACAGGGGTTGGGAAATGAGCAGTTCTTC
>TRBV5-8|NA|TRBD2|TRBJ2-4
CASNDGGGVKNIQYF
TGTGCCAGCAACGACGGCGGGGGAGTCAAAAACATTCAGTACTTC